This TCR beta chain was sequenced in a study of blood T cell repertoires in COVID-19. Across the whole study: Samples representing acute and convalescent COVID-19 were sourced from the United States, Italy and Spain.

A remark on this clone: One end of the junction varies from germline; a read error may be responsible.

Cohorts were assigned according to the clinical history that participants reported. Authors' methods: Reference gene primer amplification yielded estimated nucleated cell counts. Sequencing used immunoSEQ multiplex PCR; TCRdb keeps in-frame clones, though not all of them. Clone size and V and J calls were adopted from that table, with D and trimming inferred from the DNA. The table records about 290,000 clones, around 90% of them present only once. From germline, CDR1 is GTSNPN and CDR2 SVGIG (reference sequence). CDR3 length: 13 amino acids. The receptor was derived from a woman between 35 and 50 years old who had recovered from COVID-19. This chain connects TRBV30 to TRBJ1-2; D is perhaps TRBD1 (5 bases). The material sequenced was PBMCs or T cells enriched from blood (not recorded which). This chain's CDR3 is CAWSRTGLPNQEF. CDR3 in DNA: TGTGCCTGGAGCCGTACGGGACTCCCGAATCAAGAGTTC.